Below, 9 T cell receptor beta chains from the same sample are listed, as sequenced in a study of T cell repertoires in cytomegalovirus infection. TCRdb called the reads again in MiXCR, with one record for every CDR3 protein. The table records nearly 650,000 distinct CDR3 sequences, less than 25% of them present only once. Input material: CD8+ T cells from PBMCs. The receptors here all came from a human donor in good health (CMV status not recorded). Some clones in this sample may be carry-over from other donors' samples.

The rearrangement links TRBV28 to TRBJ2-7, with unresolved D. The CDR3 runs to 11 residues. V gave up 6 bases and J gave up 3 bases, with 6 bases separating them. Germline V gene lookup returns CDR1 MDHEN and CDR2 SYDVKM. The CDR3 sequence: CASRGNYEQYV. CDR3 DNA: TGTGCCAGCAGGGGTAACTACGAGCAGTACGTC.

This clonotype has more than one count but fewer than ten. The chain joins TRBV6-2 or TRBV6-3 to TRBJ1-2; no firm D call. The CDR3 extends over 16 amino acids. Trimming took 8 bases from V and 0 from J, leaving 19 bases between them. Germline-derived CDR1 and CDR2 are MNHEY and SVGEGT. CDR3 nucleotide sequence: TGTGCCAGCTTTTACGACGCGAGAGCCACTAACTATGGCTACACCTTC. Amino acids: CASFYDARATNYGYTF.

This clonotype was seen ten or more times. V and J are TRBV12-3 or TRBV12-4 and TRBJ2-3; D remains unclear. This CDR3 comprises 13 residues. The V gene lost 5 bases and the J gene lost 2 bases, with 8 bases spanning the gap. In nucleotides, the CDR3 is TGTGCCAGCAGTCCAACCACCACAGATACGCAGTATTTT. This codes for CASSPTTTDTQYF.

In its sample, this clonotype was seen a few times. This chain uses TRBV12-3 or TRBV12-4 with TRBJ2-5, with 7 bases fitting TRBD2. The CDR3 runs to 14 residues. V lost 3 bases and J lost 6; bases outside the gene matches: 7. CDR3 sequence: CASSFWEGGKTQYF. The DNA of the CDR3 is TGTGCCAGCAGTTTCTGGGAGGGAGGAAAGACCCAGTACTTC.

V and J are TRBV12-5 and TRBJ2-5; no definite D call. Germline CDR1 is LGHNT and CDR2 is FRNRAP. V lost 7 bases to trimming and J lost 7 bases, with 13 bases between them. The CDR3 has 12 residues. The CDR3, as DNA: TGTGCTAGTGCCCCACCGAAGGGGACCCAGTACTTC. Protein sequence: CASAPPKGTQYF.

This rearrangement joins TRBV7-9 to TRBJ2-1; the D is unclear. Germline V gives CDR1 SEHNR, CDR2 FQNEAQ (reference sequence). V was cut by 6 bases and J by 8 bases, with 11 bases left in between. The CDR3 consists of 12 residues. CDR3 bases: TGTGCCAGCAGTGAAAAGGTCGATGAGCAGTTCTTC. Its translation is CASSEKVDEQFF.

In this sample, this clonotype turned up a few times. The V call is TRBV19, the J call TRBJ2-3; no definite D call. Germline values: CDR1 LNHDA, CDR2 SQIVND (reference sequence). The CDR3 sequence is 13 residues long. V was trimmed by 3 bases and J by 2 bases, leaving 6 bases between them. CDR3: CASSIGDTDTQYF. DNA of the CDR3: TGTGCCAGTAGTATTGGAGACACAGATACGCAGTATTTT.

The rearrangement links TRBV7-9 to TRBJ2-3, with D possibly being TRBD1 (5 bases). The CDR3 totals 12 residues. V was pared by 5 bases and J by 10 bases, with 13 bases between. The germline V gene encodes CDR1 SEHNR and CDR2 FQNEAQ (reference sequence). The CDR3 DNA follows: TGTGCCAGCAGCCCCAGGGTTGAGTCGCAGTATTTT. Encoded protein: CASSPRVESQYF.

V and J are TRBV2 and TRBJ2-3; D is unclear. Germline lookup yields CDR1 SNHLY and CDR2 FYNNEI. CDR3 size: 16 residues. Between the trimmed V and J ends, which lost 2 bases and 0 bases, there was a span of 12 bases. CDR3 nucleotide sequence: TGTGCCAGCAGTGAATTTCGGCGTACTAGCACAGATACGCAGTATTTT. As protein: CASSEFRRTSTDTQYF. The full variable domain, in which reference TRBV2 and TRBJ2-3 provide the parts outside the CDR3, is EPEVTQTPSHQVTQMGQEVILRCVPISNHLYFYWYRQILGQKVEFLVSFYNNEISEKSEIFDDQFSVERPDGSNFTLKIRSTKLEDSAMYFCASSEFRRTSTDTQYFGPGTRLTVL.